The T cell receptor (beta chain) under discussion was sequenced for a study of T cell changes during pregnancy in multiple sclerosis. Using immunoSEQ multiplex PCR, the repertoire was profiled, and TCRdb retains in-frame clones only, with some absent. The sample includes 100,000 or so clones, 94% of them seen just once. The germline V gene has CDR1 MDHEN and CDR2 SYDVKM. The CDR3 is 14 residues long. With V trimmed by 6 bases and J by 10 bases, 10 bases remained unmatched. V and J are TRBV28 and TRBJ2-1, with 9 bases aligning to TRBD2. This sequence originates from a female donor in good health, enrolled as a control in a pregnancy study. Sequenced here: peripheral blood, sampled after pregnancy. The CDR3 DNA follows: TGTGCCAGCAGCCTCCTTGGAGCGGGAGGAGAGCAGTTCTTC. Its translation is CASSLLGAGGEQFF.